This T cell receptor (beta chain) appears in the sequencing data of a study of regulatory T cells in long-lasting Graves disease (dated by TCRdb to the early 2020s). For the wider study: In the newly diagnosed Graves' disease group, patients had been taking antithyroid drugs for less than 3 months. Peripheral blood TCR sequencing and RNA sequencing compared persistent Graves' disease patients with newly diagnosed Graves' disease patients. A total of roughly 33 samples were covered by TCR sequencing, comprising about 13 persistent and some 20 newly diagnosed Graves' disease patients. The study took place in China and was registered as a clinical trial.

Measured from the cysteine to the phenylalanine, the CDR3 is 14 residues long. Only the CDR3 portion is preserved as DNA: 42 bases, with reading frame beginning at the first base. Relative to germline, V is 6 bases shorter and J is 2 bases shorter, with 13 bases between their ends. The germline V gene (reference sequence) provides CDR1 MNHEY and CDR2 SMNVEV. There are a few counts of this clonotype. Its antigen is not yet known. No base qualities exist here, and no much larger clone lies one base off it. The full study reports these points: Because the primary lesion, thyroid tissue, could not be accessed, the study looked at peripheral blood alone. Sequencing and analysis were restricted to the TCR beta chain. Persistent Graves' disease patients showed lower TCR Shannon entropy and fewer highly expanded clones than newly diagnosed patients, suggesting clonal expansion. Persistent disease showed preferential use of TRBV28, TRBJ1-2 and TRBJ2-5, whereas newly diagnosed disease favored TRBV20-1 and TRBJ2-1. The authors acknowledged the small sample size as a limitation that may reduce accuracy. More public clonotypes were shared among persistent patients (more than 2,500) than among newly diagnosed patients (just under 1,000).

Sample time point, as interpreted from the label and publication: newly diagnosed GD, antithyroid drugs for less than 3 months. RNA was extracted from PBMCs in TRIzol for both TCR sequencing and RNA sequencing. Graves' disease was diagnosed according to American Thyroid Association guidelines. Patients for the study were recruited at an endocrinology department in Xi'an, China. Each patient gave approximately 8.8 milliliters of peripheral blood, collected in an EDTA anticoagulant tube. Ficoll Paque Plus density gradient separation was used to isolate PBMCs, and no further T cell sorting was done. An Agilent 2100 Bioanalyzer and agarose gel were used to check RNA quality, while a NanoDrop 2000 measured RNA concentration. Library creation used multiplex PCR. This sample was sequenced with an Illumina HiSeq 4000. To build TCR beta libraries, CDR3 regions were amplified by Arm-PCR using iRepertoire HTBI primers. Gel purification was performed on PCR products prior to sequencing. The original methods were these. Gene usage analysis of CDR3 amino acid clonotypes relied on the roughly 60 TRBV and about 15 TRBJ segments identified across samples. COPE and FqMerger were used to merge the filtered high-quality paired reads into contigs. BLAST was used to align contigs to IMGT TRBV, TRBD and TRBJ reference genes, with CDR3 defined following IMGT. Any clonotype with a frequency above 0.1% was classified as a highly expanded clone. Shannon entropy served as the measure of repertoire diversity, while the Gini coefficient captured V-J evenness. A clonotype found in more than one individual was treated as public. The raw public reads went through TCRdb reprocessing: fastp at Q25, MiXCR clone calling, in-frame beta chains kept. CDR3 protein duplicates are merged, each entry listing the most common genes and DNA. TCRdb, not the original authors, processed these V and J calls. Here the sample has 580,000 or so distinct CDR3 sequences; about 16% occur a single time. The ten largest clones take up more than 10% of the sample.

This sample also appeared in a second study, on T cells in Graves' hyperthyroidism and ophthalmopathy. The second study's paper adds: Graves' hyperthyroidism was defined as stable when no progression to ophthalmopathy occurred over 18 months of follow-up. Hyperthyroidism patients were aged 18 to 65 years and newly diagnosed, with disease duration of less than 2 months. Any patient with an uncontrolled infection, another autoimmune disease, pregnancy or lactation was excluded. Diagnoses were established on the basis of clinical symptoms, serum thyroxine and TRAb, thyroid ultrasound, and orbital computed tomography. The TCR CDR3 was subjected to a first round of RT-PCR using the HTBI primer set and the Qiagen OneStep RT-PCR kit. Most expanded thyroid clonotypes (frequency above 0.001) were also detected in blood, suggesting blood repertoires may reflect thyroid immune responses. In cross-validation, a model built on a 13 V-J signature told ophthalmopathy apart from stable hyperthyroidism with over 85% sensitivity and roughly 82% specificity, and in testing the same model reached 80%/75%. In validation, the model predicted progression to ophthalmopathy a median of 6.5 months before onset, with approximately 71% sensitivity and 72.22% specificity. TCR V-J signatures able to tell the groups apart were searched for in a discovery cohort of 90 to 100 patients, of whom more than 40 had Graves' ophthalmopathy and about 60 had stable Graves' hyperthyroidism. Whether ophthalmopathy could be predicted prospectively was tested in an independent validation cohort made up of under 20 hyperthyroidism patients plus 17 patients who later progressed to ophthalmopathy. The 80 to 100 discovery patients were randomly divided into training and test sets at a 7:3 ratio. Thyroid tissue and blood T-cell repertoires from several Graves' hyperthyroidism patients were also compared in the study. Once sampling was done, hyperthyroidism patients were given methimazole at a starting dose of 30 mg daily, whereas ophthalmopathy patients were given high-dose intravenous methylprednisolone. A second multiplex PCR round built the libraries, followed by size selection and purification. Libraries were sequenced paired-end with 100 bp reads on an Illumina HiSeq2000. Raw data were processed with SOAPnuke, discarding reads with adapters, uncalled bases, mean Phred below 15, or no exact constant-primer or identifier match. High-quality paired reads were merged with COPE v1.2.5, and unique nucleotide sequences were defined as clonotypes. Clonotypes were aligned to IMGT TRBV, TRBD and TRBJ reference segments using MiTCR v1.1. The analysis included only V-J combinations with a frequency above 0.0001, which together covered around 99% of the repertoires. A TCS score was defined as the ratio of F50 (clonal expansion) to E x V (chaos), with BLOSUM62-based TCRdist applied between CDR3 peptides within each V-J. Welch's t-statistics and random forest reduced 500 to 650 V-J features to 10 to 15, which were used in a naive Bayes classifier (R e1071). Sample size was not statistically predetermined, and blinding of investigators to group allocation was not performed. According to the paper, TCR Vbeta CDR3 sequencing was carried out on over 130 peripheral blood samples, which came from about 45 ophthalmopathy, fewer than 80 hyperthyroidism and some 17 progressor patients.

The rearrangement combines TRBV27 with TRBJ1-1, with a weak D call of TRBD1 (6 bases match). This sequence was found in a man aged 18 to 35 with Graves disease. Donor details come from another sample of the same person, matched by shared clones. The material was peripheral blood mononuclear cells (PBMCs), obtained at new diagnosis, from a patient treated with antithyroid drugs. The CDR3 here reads CASRPQQGNTEAFF. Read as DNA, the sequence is TGTGCCAGCAGACCACAACAGGGTAACACTGAAGCTTTCTTT.